This T cell receptor (beta chain) was retrieved from a study of blood T cell repertoires in COVID-19. Across the whole study: Acute and convalescent COVID-19 samples came from the United States, Italy and Spain.

Assay: immunoSEQ multiplex PCR; the TCRdb copy retains only in-frame clones and omits some. Of roughly 400,000 clones listed, about 89% are singletons. Germline loops: CDR1 LNHDA, CDR2 SQIVND (reference sequence). The CDR3 contains 17 residues. The V and J ends lost 5 bases and 3 bases, in that order; junction bases with no gene match: 11. Participants reported their clinical history, and cohort assignment relied on those reports. Exposed enrollees had met someone with a PCR-confirmed or clinician-diagnosed COVID-19 case at some point within the 2 weeks before study entry. The sequence was obtained from a woman aged 40 to 50 who had been exposed to COVID-19. The chain combines TRBV19 with TRBJ1-5, with 9 bases lining up with TRBD1. Sequencing was performed on PBMCs or T cells enriched from blood (not recorded which). CDR3 amino acids: CASSSPRDRVTNQPQHF. The CDR3 region has the DNA TGTGCCAGTAGTTCCCCCCGGGACAGGGTGACCAATCAGCCCCAGCATTTT.